The 19 T cell receptor beta chains listed next were all sequenced from one sample in a study of T-cell reconstitution after alpha-beta-depleted transplantation in children. TCRbeta library preparation incorporated unique molecular identifiers. TCRdb called the PCR reads again in MiXCR, with one record for every CDR3 protein. The table shows over 400,000 distinct CDR3 sequences, with approximately 13% occurring only once. Sequenced here: PBMCs from the stem cell graft donor, sampled from the stem cell graft. The receptors here all came from a human donor who donated a stem cell graft to a child with combined immunodeficiency.

In its sample, this clonotype was seen many times. The genes are TRBV6-5 and TRBJ2-2; perhaps TRBD1 as D (6 bases). Between the trimmed V and J ends, which lost 7 bases and 6 bases, there was a span of 9 bases. Germline lookup yields CDR1 MNHEY and CDR2 SVGAGI. CDR3 length: 12 amino acids. The CDR3 is CASTRQAGELFF. The CDR3 nucleotides read TGTGCCAGCACCAGACAGGCCGGGGAGCTGTTTTTT.

CDR3 region: CASSLIRGAYNEQFF. The CDR3 bases are TGTGCCAGCAGCTTGATTCGGGGGGCGTACAATGAGCAGTTCTTC. The V gene is TRBV5-5, the J gene TRBJ2-1, with D possibly TRBD2 on 7 matching bases. The CDR3 length is 15 residues. Per germline, CDR1 SGHKS and CDR2 YYEKEE (reference sequence). The ends were cut back, 1 base at V and 4 bases at J, with 12 bases in the middle.

This clonotype was picked up one time. The gene calls are TRBV28 and TRBJ2-7; no clear D. CDR1 is MDHEN, CDR2 SYDVKM, per germline. V lost 6 bases and J lost 6, with 12 bases in between. This CDR3 comprises 12 residues. This CDR3 reads CASSPADAEQYF. The CDR3 DNA reads as TGTGCCAGCAGCCCCGCAGACGCCGAGCAGTACTTC.

The chain joins TRBV15 to TRBJ2-1; 9 positions match TRBD2. Germline loops: CDR1 LNHNV, CDR2 YYDKDF (reference sequence). J gave up 5 bases and V 3 bases, and 2 bases lay outside the gene matches. The CDR3 is 14 residues long. CDR3 coding DNA: TGTGCCACCAGCAGGACTAGCGGACACAATGAGCAGTTCTTC. This sequence encodes CATSRTSGHNEQFF. The full variable domain, rest sourced from reference TRBV15 and TRBJ2-1, is DAMVIQNPRYQVTQFGKPVTLSCSQTLNHNVMYWYQQKSSQAPKLLFHYYDKDFNNEADTPDNFQSRRPNTSFCFLDIRSPGLGDTAMYLCATSRTSGHNEQFFGPGTRLTVL.

CDR3 bases: TGTGCCACCAGCTTTTGGGTTGGACCTGATGGCTACACCTTC. Translation: CATSFWVGPDGYTF. V gene TRBV15 combines with J gene TRBJ1-2; D is ambiguous. Germline lookup yields CDR1 LNHNV and CDR2 YYDKDF (reference sequence). CDR3 length equals 14 residues. Trimming removed 5 bases from V and 6 bases from J, with 16 bases in between. The whole variable domain, remainder taken from reference TRBV15 and TRBJ1-2, is DAMVIQNPRYQVTQFGKPVTLSCSQTLNHNVMYWYQQKSSQAPKLLFHYYDKDFNNEADTPDNFQSRRPNTSFCFLDIRSPGLGDTAMYLCATSFWVGPDGYTFGSGTRLTVV.

The chain uses TRBV7-9 and TRBJ2-1; 9 bases map to TRBD2. In germline, CDR1 is SEHNR, CDR2 FQNEAQ (reference sequence). J lost 3 bases, V lost 5 bases, and 8 bases had no gene match. The length of the CDR3 is 16 residues. This chain's CDR3 is CASSPSGVPHYNEQFF. CDR3 in DNA: TGTGCCAGCAGCCCTAGCGGGGTCCCCCACTACAATGAGCAGTTCTTC.

Notes on this clonotype: A much larger clone lies one base from this, so it may be a read error. This sequence joins TRBV5-1 and TRBJ2-7, with D perhaps TRBD2 (6 bases). Germline CDR1 reads SGHRS; CDR2 reads YFSETQ. CDR3 size: 15 residues. For the CDR3, the DNA is TGCGCCGGCAGACCTCTTCTAGCGAATCCCCACGAGCAGTACTTC. Its translation is CAGRPLLANPHEQYF.

The chain carries TRBV20-1 and TRBJ2-1; TRBD2 matches at 11 bases. CDR3 length: 14 residues. Germline trimming cut 6 bases from V and 4 bases from J; bases unmatched to any gene: 5. The germline CDR1 and CDR2 sequences are DFQATT and SNEGSKA (reference sequence). CDR3 region: CSARLAGWYNEQFF. The CDR3 DNA is TGCAGTGCCAGACTAGCGGGATGGTACAATGAGCAGTTCTTC.

This clonotype was seen a few times. J is TRBJ2-1 and V is TRBV2, with TRBD1 as a possible D gene (6 bases). Between the trimmed V and J ends, which lost 5 bases and 11 bases, there was a span of 13 bases. This CDR3 has 12 amino acids. The germline CDR1 and CDR2 sequences are SNHLY and FYNNEI. In DNA, the CDR3 is TGTGCCAGCAGTAGAATCCAGGGGAAGCAGTTCTTC. This codes for CASSRIQGKQFF.

The chain joins TRBV7-3 to TRBJ2-2, with D maybe TRBD1 (6 bases). V dropped 0 bases and J dropped 1 base, with 9 bases sitting between them. CDR1 and CDR2 (germline): SGHTA, FQGTGA. CDR3 size: 16 residues. In DNA, the CDR3 is TGTGCCAGCAGCTTAACGGGACACATGAACACCGGGGAGCTGTTTTTT. Translating it yields CASSLTGHMNTGELFF.

This clonotype was observed a handful of times. The gene calls are TRBV6-2 or TRBV6-3 and TRBJ2-5, with a possible D match to TRBD2 (7 bases). The germline V gene has CDR1 MNHEY and CDR2 SVGEGT. This CDR3 has 15 residues. The V end lost 6 bases, the J end lost 4 bases, and 18 bases lay between the germline ends. The CDR3 sequence: CASSRLGGGRETQYF. The CDR3 coding sequence is TGTGCCAGCAGCCGACTGGGGGGGGGCCGAGAGACCCAGTACTTC.

This clonotype was seen ten or more times. Mismatch with germline at one junction end may stem from a read error. The rearrangement links TRBV4-2 to TRBJ2-3; D could derive from TRBD1 or TRBD2 (5 bases each). This CDR3 region has 12 residues. Per the germline V gene, CDR1 is LGHNA and CDR2 is YNFKEQ. The CDR3 sequence is CASSQGIGGLIF. The CDR3 DNA follows: TGTGCCAGCAGCCAAGGAATTGGGGGTCTTATTTTT.

A few counts support this clonotype. The V gene is TRBV27, the J gene TRBJ2-5; 7 bases are shared with TRBD2. Trimming removed 10 bases from V and 1 base from J; junction bases left unmatched: 9. CDR1 and CDR2 (germline): MNHEY, SMNVEV (reference sequence). This CDR3 region has 14 residues. This CDR3 reads CANEGGLAQETQYF. The CDR3 DNA follows: TGTGCCAATGAGGGAGGGCTTGCCCAAGAGACCCAGTACTTC.

The V gene is TRBV3-1, the J gene TRBJ2-2; D not certain. Deletions cut 4 bases from V and 1 base from J, with 19 bases between. The CDR3 has 18 residues. Germline V gene data show CDR1 as LGHDT and CDR2 as YNNKEL (reference sequence). Here the CDR3 reads CASSPIEWRRMNTGELFF. CDR3 in DNA: TGTGCCAGCAGCCCGATAGAGTGGCGACGGATGAACACCGGGGAGCTGTTTTTT. The full variable domain, rest sourced from reference TRBV3-1 and TRBJ2-2, is DTAVSQTPKYLVTQMGNDKSIKCEQNLGHDTMYWYKQDSKKFLKIMFSYNNKELIINETVPNRFSPKSPDKAHLNLHINSLELGDSAVYFCASSPIEWRRMNTGELFFGEGSRLTVL.

As regards this clonotype: This may be a read error: a much more frequent sequence differs by one nucleotide. This chain connects TRBV20-1 to TRBJ2-1, with TRBD2 matching over 7 bases. The CDR3 covers 14 residues. The germline CDR1 and CDR2 sequences are DFQATT and SNEGSKA (reference sequence). For the CDR3, the DNA is TGCGGTGCTAGACCCGGACTAGTCTACAATGAGCAGTTCTTC. Translating it yields CGARPGLVYNEQFF.

This clonotype was seen repeatedly, ten times or more. The junction departs from germline at one end; a sequencing error may be responsible. The chain couples TRBV5-1 to TRBJ1-3; D is perhaps TRBD1 (5 bases). Germline loops: CDR1 SGHRS, CDR2 YFSETQ. The CDR3 length is 13 residues. The CDR3 spells CASRLGHGNTIYF. For the CDR3, the DNA is TGCGCCAGCAGATTGGGGCACGGAAACACCATATATTTT. The whole variable domain, remainder taken from reference TRBV5-1 and TRBJ1-3, is KAGVTQTPRYLIKTRGQQVTLSCSPISGHRSVSWYQQTPGQGLQFLFEYFSETQRNKGNFPGRFSGRQFSNSRSEMNVSTLELGDSALYLCASRLGHGNTIYFGEGSWLTVV.

This clonotype was detected many times. The chain joins TRBV7-8 to TRBJ2-1; 13 nucleotides line up with TRBD2. J gave up 5 bases and V 4 bases, and 11 bases lay outside the gene matches. The CDR3 spans 18 residues. Germline V lookup: CDR1 SGHVS, CDR2 FQNEAQ. The CDR3 coding sequence is TGTGCCAGCAGCTACCTGACTAGCGGGAGGAGAACGGACAATGAGCAGTTCTTC. Amino acids: CASSYLTSGRRTDNEQFF.

This clonotype was counted many times. J is TRBJ2-3 and V is TRBV20-1, with D perhaps TRBD2 (5 bases). CDR3 length equals 12 residues. Germline V lookup: CDR1 DFQATT, CDR2 SNEGSKA (reference sequence). The germline V and J ends were trimmed by 5 bases and 5 bases, with 11 bases remaining between them. Here the CDR3 DNA reads TGCAGTGCTCGGAAAGGAGGAGATACGCAGTATTTT. It encodes CSARKGGDTQYF.

This clonotype turned up a few times. The V call is TRBV6-2 or TRBV6-3, the J call TRBJ2-3; TRBD2 matches at 12 bases. From germline, CDR1 is MNHEY and CDR2 SVGEGT. Trimming cost V 8 bases and J 2 bases; bases outside gene matches: 14. The CDR3 runs 18 residues. The CDR3 DNA sequence: TGTGCCAGCGAGTCCGGGACTAGCGGGCCACCCTCCACAGATACGCAGTATTTT. It is translated as CASESGTSGPPSTDTQYF.